A selection of T cell receptor beta chains follows, all from one sample in a study of long-term antiretroviral therapy in people with HIV. TCRdb keeps only in-frame clones here, not all; method: immunoSEQ multiplex PCR. Seen here are some 17,000 clones, roughly 80% observed once, and the top ten hold about 14%. The source material was unsorted PBMCs, sampled less than 1.3 years before starting antiretroviral therapy. The receptor set was obtained from a man younger than 45 with HIV. Both conserved end residues are part of each CDR3. Each record gives: clone size, CDR3 length, D gene, V gene, J gene, CDR3 DNA, CDR3 protein. The D gene is left open where the match is weak. Only some rows state a clone size, as once, few, many or a class for expanded clones.

clone size: .
CDR3 length: 17
D gene: .
V gene: TRBV11-3
J gene: TRBJ1-2
CDR3 DNA: TGTGCCAGCAGCTTAGTATTCCCCCATGAAAGTTTGTATGGCTACACCTTC
CDR3 protein: CASSLVFPHESLYGYTF

clone size: .
CDR3 length: 15
D gene: TRBD1
V gene: TRBV6-1
J gene: TRBJ1-6
CDR3 DNA: TGTGCCAGCACTTCTCGGACAGGGGATAATTCACCCCTCCACTTT
CDR3 protein: CASTSRTGDNSPLHF

clone size: few
CDR3 length: 13
D gene: .
V gene: TRBV11-3
J gene: TRBJ1-6
CDR3 DNA: TGTGCCAGCAGCAGAGAAGGGGATTCACCCCTCCACTTT
CDR3 protein: CASSREGDSPLHF

clone size: .
CDR3 length: 13
D gene: .
V gene: TRBV30
J gene: TRBJ1-2
CDR3 DNA: TGTGCCTGGAGAAGGGGGAAAGACTATGGCTACACCTTC
CDR3 protein: CAWRRGKDYGYTF

clone size: .
CDR3 length: 14
D gene: .
V gene: TRBV10-3
J gene: TRBJ2-3
CDR3 DNA: TGTGCCATCGGAGGGAGTAGCGTGACAGATACGCAGTATTTT
CDR3 protein: CAIGGSSVTDTQYF

clone size: .
CDR3 length: 15
D gene: TRBD1
V gene: TRBV29-1
J gene: TRBJ2-1
CDR3 DNA: TGCAGCGTTAAAGTGACAGGGGGAATGGTGAATGAGCAGTTCTTC
CDR3 protein: CSVKVTGGMVNEQFF

clone size: few
CDR3 length: 11
D gene: .
V gene: TRBV7-9
J gene: TRBJ1-2
CDR3 DNA: TGTGCCAGCAGCAGCCGGCTCGGCTACACCTTC
CDR3 protein: CASSSRLGYTF

clone size: .
CDR3 length: 14
D gene: TRBD1
V gene: TRBV28
J gene: TRBJ2-7
CDR3 DNA: TGTGCCAGCAGCCCCCAGACAGGGGCCTACGAGCAGTACTTC
CDR3 protein: CASSPQTGAYEQYF

clone size: once
CDR3 length: 16
D gene: .
V gene: TRBV18
J gene: TRBJ1-3
CDR3 DNA: TGTGCCAGCTCTCCTACCCGACAGACCTCTGGAAACACCATATATTTT
CDR3 protein: CASSPTRQTSGNTIYF

clone size: .
CDR3 length: 14
D gene: .
V gene: TRBV9
J gene: TRBJ2-1
CDR3 DNA: TGTGCCAGCAGCGTAGAGCTAGCAGGTAATGAGCAGTTCTTC
CDR3 protein: CASSVELAGNEQFF

clone size: once
CDR3 length: 14
D gene: TRBD1
V gene: TRBV6-6
J gene: TRBJ2-7
CDR3 DNA: TGTGCCAGCAGGCCGGGACAGGGGGCTTACGAGCAGTACTTC
CDR3 protein: CASRPGQGAYEQYF

clone size: once
CDR3 length: 17
D gene: TRBD1
V gene: TRBV5-4
J gene: TRBJ1-2
CDR3 DNA: TGTGCCAGCAGCTTGAAAGGGGGCGCTGGTCTTTTATGGGGCTACACCTTC
CDR3 protein: CASSLKGGAGLLWGYTF

clone size: .
CDR3 length: 12
D gene: TRBD1
V gene: TRBV10-3
J gene: TRBJ2-7
CDR3 DNA: TGTGCCCATTCCGGGACAGATTACGAGCAGTACTTC
CDR3 protein: CAHSGTDYEQYF

clone size: .
CDR3 length: 15
D gene: TRBD1
V gene: TRBV19
J gene: TRBJ2-3
CDR3 DNA: TGTGCCAGCTCTCCAACAACAGGGGGCGAAGATACGCAGTATTTT
CDR3 protein: CASSPTTGGEDTQYF

clone size: medium-sized
CDR3 length: 12
D gene: .
V gene: TRBV28
J gene: TRBJ1-1
CDR3 DNA: TGTGCCAGCAGTCTTTTAAGACGAGAAGCTTTCTTT
CDR3 protein: CASSLLRREAFF